A selection of T cell receptor beta chains follows, all from one sample in a study of Graves' ophthalmopathy and Graves' hyperthyroidism. One entry per CDR3 protein, called by TCRdb with MiXCR from the multiplex PCR reads. The data show about 1.2 million distinct CDR3 sequences, with 36% seen just once and approximately 12% held by the top ten. The sample consisted of peripheral blood or thyroid tissue (not recorded which). The receptors were sampled from an adult man with Graves' hyperthyroidism. CDR3s include the opening cysteine and the closing phenylalanine or tryptophan. Fields, in order: CDR3 protein, CDR3 length, clone size, V gene, J gene. Where a row states a size, it is once, few, many or the class of an expanded clone; other rows omit it.

CASRTGPSGQPQHF	14	few	TRBV12-3/TRBV12-4	TRBJ1-5
CASRMTGGEAFF	12	many	TRBV5-4	TRBJ1-1
CASSRTSGRTGELFF	15	few	TRBV13	TRBJ2-2
CASSSHGQFPTYEQYF	16	NA	TRBV11-2	TRBJ2-7
CASSYSIGANVLTF	14	NA	TRBV6-5	TRBJ2-6
CASSLATGAPESLHF	15	NA	TRBV5-1	TRBJ1-6
CASSVGQDTEAFF	13	many	TRBV6-6	TRBJ1-1
CASSFGHPPGTQGYGYTF	18	few	TRBV5-1	TRBJ1-2
CASSFNVRHEAFF	13	many	TRBV12-3/TRBV12-4	TRBJ1-1
CASSVDLAGVTNTGELFF	18	many	TRBV9	TRBJ2-2
CAISDVGANVLTF	13	few	TRBV10-3	TRBJ2-6
CAAAWTKEVGELFF	14	NA	TRBV10-3	TRBJ2-2
CASSAPGQGSQQYF	14	NA	TRBV7-9	TRBJ2-7
CASSGVGGTEAFF	13	NA	TRBV25-1	TRBJ1-1
CSVWLAGGFSHEQFF	15	NA	TRBV29-1	TRBJ2-1
CATSERGQPVGYTF	14	NA	TRBV24-1	TRBJ1-2
CASSRDRDTIYF	12	NA	TRBV7-9	TRBJ1-3
CASGGSMNTEAFF	13	NA	TRBV25-1	TRBJ1-1
CASSYRQRNTEAFF	14	few	TRBV9	TRBJ1-1
CSVVAHSKMNTEAFF	15	many	TRBV29-1	TRBJ1-1
CASTPSKGTGNTEAFF	16	NA	TRBV6-6	TRBJ1-1
CSARTRAGQRNQPQHF	16	NA	TRBV20-1	TRBJ1-5
CASSPRLAGARGEQYF	16	many	TRBV7-2	TRBJ2-7
CACKAGSLNQPQHF	14	few	TRBV2	TRBJ1-5
CASSQDVGEKLFF	13	many	TRBV7-9	TRBJ1-4
CASSMGQGGVLGF	13	many	TRBV7-8	TRBJ1-2
CSARVPSGRQGATNEKLFF	19	NA	TRBV20-1	TRBJ1-4
CASSLLGGQYEQYF	14	NA	TRBV7-9	TRBJ2-7
CASSLAGQGDYGYTF	15	NA	TRBV5-1	TRBJ1-2
CATSNPGQAYNSPLHF	16	many	TRBV15	TRBJ1-6
CASQVNLAGKTQYF	14	many	TRBV5-6	TRBJ2-5
CASSIGGAYQETQYF	15	NA	TRBV5-5	TRBJ2-5
CASSATGGAYYEQYF	15	NA	TRBV5-1	TRBJ2-7
CASSYKGQPANYGYTF	16	many	TRBV6-5	TRBJ1-2
CASSLALRGGTQYF	14	many	TRBV5-6	TRBJ2-5
CASSLSLTQEETQYF	15	NA	TRBV7-9	TRBJ2-5
CASSRAKVPGDEQYF	15	few	TRBV19	TRBJ2-7
CASRPGVISNQPQHF	15	few	TRBV19	TRBJ1-5
CSVEVSGSFEQYF	13	NA	TRBV29-1	TRBJ2-7
CASTRMGDSYEQYF	14	few	TRBV11-1	TRBJ2-7
CASSPDRVETKDYGYTF	17	many	TRBV7-3	TRBJ1-2
CATSRVRGWGLRVGNTIYF	19	NA	TRBV15	TRBJ1-3
CAWSLSPGGYTF	12	few	TRBV30	TRBJ1-2
CASSFGSGGNEQYF	14	few	TRBV7-9	TRBJ2-7
CASRESGDTGELFF	14	many	TRBV2	TRBJ2-2
CATSRDKGGSYNEQFF	16	NA	TRBV15	NA
CASSLYRDEAYEQYF	15	many	TRBV25-1	TRBJ2-7
CASSPFGVAYGYTF	14	many	TRBV13	TRBJ1-2
CASSHLMTGLLGELFF	16	few	TRBV4-2	TRBJ2-2
CASSHTGGKGYTF	13	NA	TRBV5-4	TRBJ1-2
CASSSTAGTARETQYF	16	NA	TRBV7-7	TRBJ2-5
CASSSLIGDYEQYF	14	NA	TRBV7-2	TRBJ2-7
CASDGQWQINQPQHF	15	NA	TRBV10-3	TRBJ1-5
CASSQDLPQQGGFSDGHTF	19	once	TRBV4-1	TRBJ1-2
CASSQDLLSSYEQYF	15	NA	TRBV5-1	TRBJ2-7
CSVGQGAAGELFF	13	many	TRBV29-1	TRBJ2-2